The entry that follows covers one TCR beta chain sequence. This sample was included in a study of blood T cell repertoires in COVID-19. Across the study: Material from acute and convalescent COVID-19 was sourced from the United States, Italy and Spain. PBMCs, B-cell-depleted T cells, or T cells provided the cDNA or gDNA that made up the material.

Per the study methods: Amplification from reference gene primers served as the basis for estimated nucleated cell counts. The assay was immunoSEQ multiplex PCR, and TCRdb's table has in-frame clones only and misses some. V, J and clone size reflect that table, while D and trimming were determined from the DNA. The table records around 100,000 clones, roughly nine tenths of them present only once. V was shortened by 7 bases and J by 7 bases, with 13 bases between the two germline ends. The CDR3 totals 13 residues. Germline CDR1 MNHEY, CDR2 SVGAGI. Sequenced sample: peripheral blood. The receptor was derived from a man aged 50 to 59 with active COVID-19. The rearrangement joins TRBV6-5 to TRBJ1-4; D unclear. For the CDR3, the DNA is TGTGCCAGCATGAATAGAGATGGTGAAAAACTGTTTTTT. It codes for CASMNRDGEKLFF.